This TCR beta chain originates from a study of chemoradiotherapy in HPV16-positive cancers. Study at large: Candidate HPV-specific T-cell clones and common TCR motifs came from functional assays in two HPV16-positive patients.

V lost 7 bases and J 8 bases, leaving 11 bases between the germline ends. The CDR3 is made up of 11 amino acids. Germline V lookup: CDR1 SEHNR, CDR2 FQNEAQ (reference sequence). Regarding this clone: Antigen specificity is unknown.

Sequencing used immunoSEQ multiplex PCR; TCRdb keeps in-frame clones, though not all of them. This repertoire shows around 5,000 clones, roughly nine tenths found once; its top ten account for roughly 2.7%. Whole-study findings and limits: During treatment, candidate HPV-specific clones and E7-related motifs expanded in tumor. HPV-specific T cells were functionally defined from only a couple of HPV16-positive patients.

Repeated repertoire sampling spanned the course of chemoradiotherapy. The sequenced sample was tumor tissue, obtained from a patient who underwent chemoradiotherapy. The sequence derives from a human donor with HPV-associated anogenital cancer. The V call is TRBV7-9, the J call TRBJ1-1, with TRBD1 as a possible D gene (6 bases). CDR3 sequence: CASTPGVEAFF. In DNA form, the CDR3 reads TGTGCCAGCACCCCAGGGGTCGAAGCTTTCTTT.